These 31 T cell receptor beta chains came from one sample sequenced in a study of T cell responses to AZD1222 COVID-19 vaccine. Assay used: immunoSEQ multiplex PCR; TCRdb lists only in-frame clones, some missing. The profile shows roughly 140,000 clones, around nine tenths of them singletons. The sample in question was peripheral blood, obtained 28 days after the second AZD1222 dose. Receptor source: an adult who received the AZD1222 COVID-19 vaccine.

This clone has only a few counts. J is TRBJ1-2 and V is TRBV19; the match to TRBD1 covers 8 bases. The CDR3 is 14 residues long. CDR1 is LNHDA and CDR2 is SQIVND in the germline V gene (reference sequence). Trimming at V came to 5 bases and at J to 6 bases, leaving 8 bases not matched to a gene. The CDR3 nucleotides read TGTGCCAGTAGTTCTTACCAGGGGGCTGATGGCTACACCTTC. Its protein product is CASSSYQGADGYTF.

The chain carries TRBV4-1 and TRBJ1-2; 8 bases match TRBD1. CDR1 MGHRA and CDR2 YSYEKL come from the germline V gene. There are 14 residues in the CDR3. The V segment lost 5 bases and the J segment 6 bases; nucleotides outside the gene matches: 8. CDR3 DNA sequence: TGCGCCAGCAGCACAGCCCGGACAGGGAATGGCTACACCTTC. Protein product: CASSTARTGNGYTF.

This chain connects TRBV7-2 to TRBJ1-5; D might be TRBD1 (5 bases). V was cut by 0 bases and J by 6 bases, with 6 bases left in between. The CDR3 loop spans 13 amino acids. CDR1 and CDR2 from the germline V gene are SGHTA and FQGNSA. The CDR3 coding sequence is TGTGCCAGCAGCTTAGCCAGGGCTCAGCCCCAGCATTTT. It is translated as CASSLARAQPQHF.

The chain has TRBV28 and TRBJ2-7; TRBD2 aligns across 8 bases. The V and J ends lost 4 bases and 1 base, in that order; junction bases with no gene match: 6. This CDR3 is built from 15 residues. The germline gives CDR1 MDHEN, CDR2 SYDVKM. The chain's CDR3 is CASSSGGEVSYEQYV. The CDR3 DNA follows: TGTGCCAGCAGTTCGGGGGGGGAAGTATCCTACGAGCAGTACGTC.

This chain's CDR3 is CATKTEVHTF. CDR3 bases: TGTGCCACCAAGACAGAAGTACACACCTTC. The rearrangement links TRBV6-5 to TRBJ1-2; a weak D match, TRBD1 (5 bases). The germline V gene has CDR1 MNHEY and CDR2 SVGAGI. Deletions cut 10 bases from V and 12 bases from J, with 15 bases between. The CDR3 runs 10 residues.

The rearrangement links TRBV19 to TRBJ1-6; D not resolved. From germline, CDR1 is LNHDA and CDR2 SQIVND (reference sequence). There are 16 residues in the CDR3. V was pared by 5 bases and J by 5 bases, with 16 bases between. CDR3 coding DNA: TGTGCCAGTAGTTCGAGCTCGGTGGTAAATAATTCACCCCTCCACTTT. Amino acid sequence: CASSSSSVVNNSPLHF.

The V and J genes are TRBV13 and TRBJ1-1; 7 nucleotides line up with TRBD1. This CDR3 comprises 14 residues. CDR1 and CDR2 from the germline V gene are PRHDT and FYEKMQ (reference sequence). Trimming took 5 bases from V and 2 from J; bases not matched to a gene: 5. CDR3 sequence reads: CASSRTGVNTEAFF. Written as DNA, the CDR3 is TGTGCCAGCAGCAGGACAGGAGTAAACACTGAAGCTTTCTTT.

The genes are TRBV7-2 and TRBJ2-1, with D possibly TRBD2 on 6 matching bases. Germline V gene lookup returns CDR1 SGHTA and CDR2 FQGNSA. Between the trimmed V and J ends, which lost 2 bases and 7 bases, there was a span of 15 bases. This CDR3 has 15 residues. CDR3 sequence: CASSLKFGGFNEQFF. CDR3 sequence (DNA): TGTGCCAGCAGCTTAAAGTTCGGGGGATTTAATGAGCAGTTCTTC.

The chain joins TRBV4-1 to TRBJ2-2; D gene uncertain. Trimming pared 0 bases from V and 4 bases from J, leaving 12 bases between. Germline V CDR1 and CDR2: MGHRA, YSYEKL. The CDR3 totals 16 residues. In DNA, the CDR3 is TGCGCCAGCAGCCAAGAGAGGCGGCCGGCCACCGGGGAGCTGTTTTTT. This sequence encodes CASSQERRPATGELFF.

CDR3 loop: CSASSQNYGYTF. The CDR3 nucleotides are TGCAGTGCTAGTTCCCAGAACTATGGCTACACCTTC. The V and J genes are TRBV20-1 and TRBJ1-2; D is ambiguous. CDR1 is DFQATT, CDR2 SNEGSKA, per germline (reference sequence). V gave up 3 bases and J gave up 2 bases, with 7 bases separating them. The CDR3 length is 12 residues.

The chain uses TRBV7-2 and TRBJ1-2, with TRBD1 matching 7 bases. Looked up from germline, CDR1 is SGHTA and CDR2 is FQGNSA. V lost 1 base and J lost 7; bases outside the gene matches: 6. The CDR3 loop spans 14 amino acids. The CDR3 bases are TGTGCCAGCAGCTTAGAGGAGGGGGCAGGTGGCTACACCTTC. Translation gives CASSLEEGAGGYTF.

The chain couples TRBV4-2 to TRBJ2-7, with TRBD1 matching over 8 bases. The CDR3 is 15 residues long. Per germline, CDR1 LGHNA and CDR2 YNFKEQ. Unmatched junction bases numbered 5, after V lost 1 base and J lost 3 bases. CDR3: CASSQGGQAIYEQYF. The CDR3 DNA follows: TGTGCCAGCAGCCAAGGGGGACAGGCAATCTACGAGCAGTACTTC.

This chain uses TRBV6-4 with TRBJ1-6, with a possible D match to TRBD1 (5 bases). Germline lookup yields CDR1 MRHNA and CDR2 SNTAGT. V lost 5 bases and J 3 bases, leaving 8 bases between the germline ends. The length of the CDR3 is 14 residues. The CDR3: CASSRDLYNSPLHF. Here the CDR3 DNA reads TGTGCCAGCAGTCGGGACCTCTATAATTCACCCCTCCACTTT.

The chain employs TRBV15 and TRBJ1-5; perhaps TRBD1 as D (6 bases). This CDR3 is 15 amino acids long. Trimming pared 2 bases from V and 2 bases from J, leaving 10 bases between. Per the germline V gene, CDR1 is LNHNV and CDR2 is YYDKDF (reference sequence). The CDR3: CATSRQGLGNQPQHF. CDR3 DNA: TGTGCCACCAGCAGACAGGGGTTGGGCAATCAGCCCCAGCATTTT.

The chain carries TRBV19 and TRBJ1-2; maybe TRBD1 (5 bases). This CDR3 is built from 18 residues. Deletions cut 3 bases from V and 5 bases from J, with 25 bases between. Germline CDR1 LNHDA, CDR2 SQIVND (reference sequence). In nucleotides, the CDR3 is TGTGCCAGTAGTATGAATACGCTCACCCACCGGGACTTTTATGGCTACACCTTC. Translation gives CASSMNTLTHRDFYGYTF.

The CDR3 region is CASSVDRTGSYNEQFF. CDR3 DNA: TGTGCCAGCAGTGTCGACCGGACAGGGTCCTACAATGAGCAGTTCTTC. The V and J genes are TRBV6-1 and TRBJ2-1; the match to TRBD1 covers 8 bases. The V gene's germline CDR1 is MNHNS and CDR2 SASEGT. With V trimmed by 4 bases and J by 1 base, 6 bases remained unmatched. CDR3 length: 16 amino acids.

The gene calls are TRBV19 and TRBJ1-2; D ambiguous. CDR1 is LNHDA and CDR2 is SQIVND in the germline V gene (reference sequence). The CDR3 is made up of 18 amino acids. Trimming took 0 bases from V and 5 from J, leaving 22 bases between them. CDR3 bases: TGTGCCAGTAGTATAGATCTGGATCGAGCCCGACTAGGATATGGCTACACCTTC. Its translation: CASSIDLDRARLGYGYTF.

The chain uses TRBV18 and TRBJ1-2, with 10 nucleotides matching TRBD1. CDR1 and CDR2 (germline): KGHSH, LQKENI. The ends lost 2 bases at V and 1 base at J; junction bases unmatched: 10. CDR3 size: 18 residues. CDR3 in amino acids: CASSPVSGQGTFNYGYTF. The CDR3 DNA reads TGTGCCAGCTCACCAGTTTCGGGACAGGGGACTTTTAACTATGGCTACACCTTC.

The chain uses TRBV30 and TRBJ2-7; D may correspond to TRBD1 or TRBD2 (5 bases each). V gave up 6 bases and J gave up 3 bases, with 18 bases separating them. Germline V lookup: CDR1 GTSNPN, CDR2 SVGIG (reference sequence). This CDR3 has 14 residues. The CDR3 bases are TGTGCCTGTTCCCGGGACCCCCAGGGCTACGAGCAGTACTTC. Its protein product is CACSRDPQGYEQYF.

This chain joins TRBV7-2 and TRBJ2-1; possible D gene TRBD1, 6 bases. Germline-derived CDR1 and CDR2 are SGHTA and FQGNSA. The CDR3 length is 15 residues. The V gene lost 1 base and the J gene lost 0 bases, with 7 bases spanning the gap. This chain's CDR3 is CASSLVGGSYNEQFF. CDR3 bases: TGTGCCAGCAGCTTAGTAGGGGGCTCCTACAATGAGCAGTTCTTC.

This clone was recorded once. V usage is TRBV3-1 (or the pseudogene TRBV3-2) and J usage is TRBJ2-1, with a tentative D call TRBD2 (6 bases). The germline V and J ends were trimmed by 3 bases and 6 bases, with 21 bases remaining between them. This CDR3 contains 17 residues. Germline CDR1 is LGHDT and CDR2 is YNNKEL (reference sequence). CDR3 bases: TGTGCCAGCAGCCAGTTGGATGACGGGAGATTGGCCAATGAGCAGTTCTTC. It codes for CASSQLDDGRLANEQFF.

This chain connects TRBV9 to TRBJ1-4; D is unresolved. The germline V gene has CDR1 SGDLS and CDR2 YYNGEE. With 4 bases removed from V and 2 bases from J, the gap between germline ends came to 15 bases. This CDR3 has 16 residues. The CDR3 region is CASSPRGGRTNEKLFF. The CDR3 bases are TGTGCCAGCAGCCCCCGTGGAGGGAGGACTAATGAAAAACTGTTTTTT.

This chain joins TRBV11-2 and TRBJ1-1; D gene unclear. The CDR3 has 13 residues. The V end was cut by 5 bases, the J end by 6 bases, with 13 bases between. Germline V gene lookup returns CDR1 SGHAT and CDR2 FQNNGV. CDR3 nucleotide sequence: TGTGCCAGCAGCCTCCTTGGGGTCGCTGAAGCTTTCTTT. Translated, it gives CASSLLGVAEAFF. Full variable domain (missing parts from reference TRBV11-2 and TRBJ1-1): EAGVAQSPRYKIIEKRQSVAFWCNPISGHATLYWYQQILGQGPKLLIQFQNNGVVDDSQLPKDRFSAERLKGVDSTLKIQPAKLEDSAVYLCASSLLGVAEAFFGQGTRLTVV.

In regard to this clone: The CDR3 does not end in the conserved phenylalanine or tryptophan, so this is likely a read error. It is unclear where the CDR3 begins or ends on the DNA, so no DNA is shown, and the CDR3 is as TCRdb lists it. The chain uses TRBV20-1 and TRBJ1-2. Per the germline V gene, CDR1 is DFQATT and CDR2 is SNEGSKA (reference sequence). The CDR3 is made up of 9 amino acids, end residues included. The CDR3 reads CSARLQGGI.

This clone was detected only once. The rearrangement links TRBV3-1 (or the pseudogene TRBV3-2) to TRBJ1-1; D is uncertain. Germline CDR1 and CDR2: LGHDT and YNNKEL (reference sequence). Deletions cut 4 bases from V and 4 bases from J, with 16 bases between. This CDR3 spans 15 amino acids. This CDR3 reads CASSRDGVPSTEAFF. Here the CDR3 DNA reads TGTGCCAGCAGCCGGGATGGGGTACCCTCCACTGAAGCTTTCTTT.

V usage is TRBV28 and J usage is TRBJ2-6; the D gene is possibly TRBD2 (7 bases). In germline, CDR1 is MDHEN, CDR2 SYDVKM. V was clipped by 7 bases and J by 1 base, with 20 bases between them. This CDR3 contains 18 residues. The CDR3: CASTSRGRGWSGANVLTF. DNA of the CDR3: TGTGCCAGCACCTCCCGGGGGAGGGGGTGGTCTGGGGCCAACGTCCTGACTTTC. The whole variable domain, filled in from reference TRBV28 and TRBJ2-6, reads DVKVTQSSRYLVKRTGEKVFLECVQDMDHENMFWYRQDPGLGLRLIYFSYDVKMKEKGDIPEGYSVSREKKERFSLILESASTNQTSMYLCASTSRGRGWSGANVLTFGAGSRLTVL.

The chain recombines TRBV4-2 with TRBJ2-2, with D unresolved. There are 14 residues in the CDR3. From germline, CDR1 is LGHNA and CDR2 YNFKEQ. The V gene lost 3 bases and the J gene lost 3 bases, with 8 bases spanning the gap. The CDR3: CASSQPTDTGELFF. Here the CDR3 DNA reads TGTGCCAGCAGCCAGCCCACGGACACCGGGGAGCTGTTTTTT.

The CDR3 sequence: CASRETGLGHQPQHF. The CDR3 coding sequence is TGTGCCAGCAGGGAGACAGGGCTAGGTCATCAGCCCCAGCATTTT. The gene calls are TRBV6-5 and TRBJ1-5; 7 nucleotides match TRBD1. CDR1 is MNHEY and CDR2 is SVGAGI in the germline V gene. The CDR3 length is 15 residues. The J segment lost 5 bases and the V segment lost 6 bases, leaving 10 bases of the junction unmatched.

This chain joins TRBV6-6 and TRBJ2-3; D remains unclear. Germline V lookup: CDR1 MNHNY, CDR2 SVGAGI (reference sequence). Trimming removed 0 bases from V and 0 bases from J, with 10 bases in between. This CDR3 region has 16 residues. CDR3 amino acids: CASSYSAQSSTDTQYF. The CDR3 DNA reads TGTGCCAGCAGTTACTCGGCGCAGTCTAGCACAGATACGCAGTATTTT.

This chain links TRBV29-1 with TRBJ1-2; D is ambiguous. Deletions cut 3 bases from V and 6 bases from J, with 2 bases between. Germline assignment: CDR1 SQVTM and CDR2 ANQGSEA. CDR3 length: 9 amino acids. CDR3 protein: CSVDNGYTF. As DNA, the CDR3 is TGCAGCGTTGATAATGGCTACACCTTC. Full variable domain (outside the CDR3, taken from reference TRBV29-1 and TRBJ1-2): SAVISQKPSRDICQRGTSLTIQCQVDSQVTMMFWYRQQPGQSLTLIATANQGSEATYESGFVIDKFPISRPNLTFSTLTVSNMSPEDSSIYLCSVDNGYTFGSGTRLTVV.

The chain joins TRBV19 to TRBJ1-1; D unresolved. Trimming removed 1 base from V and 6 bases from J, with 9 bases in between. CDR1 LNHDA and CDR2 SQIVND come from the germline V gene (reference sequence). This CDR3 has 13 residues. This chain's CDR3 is CASSIGKDSEAFF. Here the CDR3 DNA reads TGTGCCAGTAGTATAGGTAAGGACTCTGAAGCTTTCTTT.